The entry that follows covers one T cell receptor beta chain sequence. These data come from a study of blood T cell repertoires in COVID-19. As for the study in general: Sample material is recorded as cDNA or gDNA derived from T cells, B-cell-depleted T cells, or PBMCs.

The protocol was immunoSEQ multiplex PCR, while the TCRdb copy is restricted to in-frame clones and leaves out a portion. This sample carries roughly 180,000 clones, roughly 80% of them seen once, and the ten largest clones take under 4.5%. Germline values: CDR1 LGHDT, CDR2 YNNKEL (reference sequence). Trimming cost V 2 bases and J 7 bases; bases outside gene matches: 5. This CDR3 has 14 residues. Individuals aged about 18 to 100 years were recruited from approximately 24 US areas. V gene TRBV3-1 (or the pseudogene TRBV3-2) combines with J gene TRBJ2-1; TRBD2 aligns across 7 bases. This TCR came from a woman in her fifties or sixties who had recovered from COVID-19. The sample was PBMCs or T cells enriched from blood (not recorded which). CDR3 sequence reads: CASSQRNGGNEQFF. The CDR3, as DNA: TGTGCCAGCAGCCAACGGAACGGGGGGAATGAGCAGTTCTTC.